The clone carrying this T cell receptor beta chain was detected once. What it binds is unknown. This may arise from a read error, as a much more abundant clone is one base away. Via MiXCR, TCRdb re-called the reads, giving one row per CDR3 protein. The sample holds approximately 1,000,000 distinct CDR3 sequences, roughly a third seen once. The source of the sample is a study of T cell repertoires in cytomegalovirus infection. This CDR3 is 15 amino acids long. CDR1 SGHVS and CDR2 FNYEAQ come from the germline V gene. Study conclusions and caveats: Across the ex vivo response, the dominant clonotypes were HLA-C-restricted CMV-specific TCR beta clonotypes.

This specimen consisted of cultured CD8+ T cells from PBMCs, obtained from culture after CMV antigen stimulation. The V gene is TRBV7-6, the J gene TRBJ2-2; unclear D gene. The origin of this receptor is a human donor in good health (CMV status not recorded). Some clones in this sample may be carry-over from other donors' samples. CDR3 nucleotides: TGTGCCAGCAACTTAGGGATGGTACCCCCCGGGGAGCTGTTTTTT. Translating it yields CASNLGMVPPGELFF. Combining the CDR3 with reference TRBV7-6 and TRBJ2-2 gives the whole variable domain GAGVSQSPRYKVTKRGQDVALRCDPISGHVSLYWYRQALGQGPEFLTYFNYEAQQDKSGLPNDRFSAERPEGSISTLTIQRTEQRDSAMYRCASNLGMVPPGELFFGEGSRLTVL.